This is a list of T cell receptor beta chains from one sample in a study of T cells in Graves' hyperthyroidism and ophthalmopathy. TCRdb recomputed calls from the multiplex PCR reads with MiXCR, one row per CDR3 protein. The table has around 420,000 distinct CDR3 sequences, more than 15% seen once. The sequencing input was blood. These receptors came from a woman under 30 with Graves' hyperthyroidism. The CDR3 runs from the conserved cysteine through the conserved F or W. A D gene is named only where the DNA matches it firmly. The listing skips clone size in some rows; elsewhere it reads once, few, many or a size class.

clone size: many
D gene: NA
J gene: TRBJ1-1
V gene: TRBV12-3/TRBV12-4
CDR3 DNA: TGTGCCAGCAGTAACTTCCGAACTGGAAAAGTCACTGAAGCTTTCTTT
CDR3 protein: CASSNFRTGKVTEAFF

clone size: many
D gene: NA
J gene: TRBJ2-3
V gene: TRBV11-1
CDR3 DNA: TGTGCCAGCAGCTTACTTCGCAGGGTCGGCCATGATACGCAGTATTTT
CDR3 protein: CASSLLRRVGHDTQYF

clone size: few
D gene: NA
J gene: TRBJ2-5
V gene: TRBV5-1
CDR3 DNA: TGCGCCAGCAGCTTGGCTCCGGGAGCCCAAGAGACCCAGTACTTC
CDR3 protein: CASSLAPGAQETQYF

clone size: once
D gene: TRBD2
J gene: TRBJ2-7
V gene: TRBV4-1
CDR3 DNA: TGCGCCAGCAGCCAAATACTAGCGGGGGAGGACGAGCAGTACTTC
CDR3 protein: CASSQILAGEDEQYF

clone size: many
D gene: NA
J gene: TRBJ2-1
V gene: TRBV20-1
CDR3 DNA: TGCAGTGCTACCTCCGGGACTTCAACCCAAAAGCAGTTCTTC
CDR3 protein: CSATSGTSTQKQFF

clone size: NA
D gene: TRBD1
J gene: TRBJ2-1
V gene: TRBV19
CDR3 DNA: TGTGCCAGTAGTCCTCAGGCCAGGGGGTCGGCTGAGCAGTTCTTC
CDR3 protein: CASSPQARGSAEQFF

clone size: many
D gene: NA
J gene: TRBJ2-5
V gene: TRBV5-4
CDR3 DNA: TGTGCCAGCAGCCAGATAGCTGACCAACAGACCCAGTACTTC
CDR3 protein: CASSQIADQQTQYF

clone size: many
D gene: NA
J gene: TRBJ2-2
V gene: TRBV20-1
CDR3 DNA: TGCAGTGCTTTCAATACGGGCAACACCGGGGAGCTGTTTTTT
CDR3 protein: CSAFNTGNTGELFF

clone size: many
D gene: NA
J gene: TRBJ2-1
V gene: TRBV28
CDR3 DNA: TGTGCCAGCAGTTTATGGGACCCCAGAGGGGGTTACAATGAGCAGTTCTTC
CDR3 protein: CASSLWDPRGGYNEQFF

clone size: few
D gene: NA
J gene: TRBJ1-5
V gene: TRBV6-1
CDR3 DNA: TGTGCCAGCAGTGAAGGGCTGGGTGTGGGCCAATATAGCAATCAGCCCCAGCATTTT
CDR3 protein: CASSEGLGVGQYSNQPQHF

clone size: NA
D gene: NA
J gene: TRBJ2-1
V gene: TRBV5-4
CDR3 DNA: TGTGCCAGCAGCGGAGCGGAGTCCGGTGGCCATGAGCAGTTCTTC
CDR3 protein: CASSGAESGGHEQFF

clone size: few
D gene: NA
J gene: TRBJ1-5
V gene: TRBV10-3
CDR3 DNA: TGTGCCATCAGTGAAGACCAGCCCCAGCATTTT
CDR3 protein: CAISEDQPQHF

clone size: few
D gene: NA
J gene: TRBJ2-1
V gene: TRBV7-2
CDR3 DNA: TGTGCCAGCAGCTTAGTACTAGCAGACCAGTTCTTC
CDR3 protein: CASSLVLADQFF

clone size: NA
D gene: NA
J gene: TRBJ1-1
V gene: TRBV19
CDR3 DNA: TGTGCCAGTAAGGCCCCGTGGTCTGAAGCTTTCTTT
CDR3 protein: CASKAPWSEAFF

clone size: few
D gene: NA
J gene: TRBJ2-3
V gene: TRBV28
CDR3 DNA: TGTGCCAGCAGTCCCGGCCAGGGACGATTAACAGATACGCAGTATTTT
CDR3 protein: CASSPGQGRLTDTQYF

clone size: NA
D gene: NA
J gene: TRBJ2-7
V gene: TRBV15
CDR3 DNA: TGTGCCACCAGCTCACGGGACTCTAGTAACGAGCAGTACTTC
CDR3 protein: CATSSRDSSNEQYF

clone size: few
D gene: NA
J gene: TRBJ2-4
V gene: TRBV11-2
CDR3 DNA: TGTGCCAGCAGCTTAGATCCGGGGGCCCTAGCCAAAAACATTCAGTACTTC
CDR3 protein: CASSLDPGALAKNIQYF

clone size: NA
D gene: TRBD2
J gene: TRBJ2-5
V gene: TRBV9
CDR3 DNA: TGTGCCAGCAGCGGAGGGCCTGGGCGGGAGTTTGAGACCCAGTACTTC
CDR3 protein: CASSGGPGREFETQYF

clone size: many
D gene: NA
J gene: TRBJ2-6
V gene: TRBV5-1
CDR3 DNA: TGCGCCAGCAGCGAAGGACACGCTGGGGCCAACGTCCTGACTTTC
CDR3 protein: CASSEGHAGANVLTF

clone size: once
D gene: NA
J gene: TRBJ2-7
V gene: TRBV6-1
CDR3 DNA: TGTGCCAGCAAGGGGGACGAGCAGTACTTC
CDR3 protein: CASKGDEQYF

clone size: NA
D gene: TRBD1
J gene: TRBJ2-5
V gene: TRBV27
CDR3 DNA: TGTGCCAGCAGTTTATACAGGGGACCCCAAGAGACCCAGTACTTC
CDR3 protein: CASSLYRGPQETQYF

clone size: few
D gene: NA
J gene: TRBJ2-2
V gene: TRBV5-1
CDR3 DNA: TGCGCCAGCAGGGCAGTAATAAACACCGGGGAGCTGTTTTTT
CDR3 protein: CASRAVINTGELFF

clone size: NA
D gene: NA
J gene: TRBJ1-5
V gene: TRBV28
CDR3 DNA: TGTGCCAGCAGTTTAATGGGGACCCAGCCCCAGCATTTT
CDR3 protein: CASSLMGTQPQHF

clone size: few
D gene: NA
J gene: TRBJ1-2
V gene: TRBV12-3/TRBV12-4
CDR3 DNA: TGTGCCTGCGGGCTTTTTGGTTCTGGCTACACCTTC
CDR3 protein: CACGLFGSGYTF

clone size: many
D gene: TRBD2
J gene: TRBJ2-7
V gene: TRBV20-1
CDR3 DNA: TGCAGTGTAATGACTAGCGGGGCCTACGAGCAGTACTTC
CDR3 protein: CSVMTSGAYEQYF

clone size: few
D gene: TRBD1
J gene: TRBJ2-3
V gene: TRBV20-1
CDR3 DNA: TGCAGTGCTAGAGCTCCCGTCGGACAGGTTCCTAGCACAGATACGCAGTATTTT
CDR3 protein: CSARAPVGQVPSTDTQYF

clone size: many
D gene: NA
J gene: TRBJ1-2
V gene: TRBV12-3/TRBV12-4
CDR3 DNA: TGTGCCAGCCTCCGACGTTACTATGGCTACACCTTC
CDR3 protein: CASLRRYYGYTF

clone size: many
D gene: NA
J gene: TRBJ2-3
V gene: TRBV12-3/TRBV12-4
CDR3 DNA: TGTGCCAGCAGTTTAGCCCGTAACTGGGGCTTTGACACAGATACGCAGTATTTT
CDR3 protein: CASSLARNWGFDTDTQYF

clone size: NA
D gene: TRBD1
J gene: TRBJ1-1
V gene: TRBV19
CDR3 DNA: TGTGCCAGTAACAGCGCAGGGGGCGCAGCTGAAGCTTTCTTT
CDR3 protein: CASNSAGGAAEAFF

clone size: many
D gene: NA
J gene: TRBJ1-5
V gene: TRBV12-3/TRBV12-4
CDR3 DNA: TGTGCCAGCAGCCCCTACAGGGATAGCAATCAGCCCCAGCATTTT
CDR3 protein: CASSPYRDSNQPQHF

clone size: many
D gene: NA
J gene: TRBJ2-3
V gene: TRBV11-3
CDR3 DNA: TGTGCCAGCAGCTTAGTTTTTGGACTAAACGCAGATACGCAGTATTTT
CDR3 protein: CASSLVFGLNADTQYF

clone size: once
D gene: TRBD2
J gene: TRBJ2-3
V gene: TRBV7-9
CDR3 DNA: TGTGCCAGCAACCTGCTAGCGGGAGGGTACACAGATACGCAGTATTTT
CDR3 protein: CASNLLAGGYTDTQYF

clone size: NA
D gene: NA
J gene: TRBJ1-5
V gene: TRBV29-1
CDR3 DNA: TGCAGCGTTGCGGCAGGGAATCGGCCCCAGCATTTT
CDR3 protein: CSVAAGNRPQHF

clone size: few
D gene: NA
J gene: TRBJ1-3
V gene: TRBV12-3/TRBV12-4
CDR3 DNA: TGTGCCAGCAGTCAACATCAGGGAGGGGGTGGAAACACCATATATTTT
CDR3 protein: CASSQHQGGGGNTIYF

clone size: NA
D gene: NA
J gene: TRBJ1-2
V gene: TRBV29-1
CDR3 DNA: TGCAGCCTCAACCTCCCCGGATCTAACTATGGCTACACCTTC
CDR3 protein: CSLNLPGSNYGYTF

clone size: many
D gene: NA
J gene: TRBJ2-1
V gene: TRBV6-4
CDR3 DNA: TGTGCCAGCAGTGACTCGGGCGGGGTGGGCTACAATGAGCAGTTCTTC
CDR3 protein: CASSDSGGVGYNEQFF

clone size: NA
D gene: TRBD1
J gene: TRBJ2-1
V gene: TRBV13
CDR3 DNA: TGTGCCAGCAGCTCACTCGCCGGGACAGGGGATAGGGATGAGCAGTTCTTC
CDR3 protein: CASSSLAGTGDRDEQFF

clone size: many
D gene: NA
J gene: TRBJ2-5
V gene: TRBV20-1
CDR3 DNA: TGCAGTGCTAGAGATCCGGCTGGCCCACAGGCCCAGTACTTC
CDR3 protein: CSARDPAGPQAQYF

clone size: NA
D gene: NA
J gene: TRBJ1-6
V gene: TRBV20-1
CDR3 DNA: TGCAGTGCTACACAGGCCGGGAGAGATTCACCCCTCCACTTT
CDR3 protein: CSATQAGRDSPLHF

clone size: many
D gene: TRBD2
J gene: TRBJ2-3
V gene: TRBV28
CDR3 DNA: TGTGCCAGCAGTTTAGATCCTAGCGGGAGAGGTCGAGATACGCAGTATTTT
CDR3 protein: CASSLDPSGRGRDTQYF

clone size: many
D gene: TRBD2
J gene: TRBJ2-1
V gene: TRBV5-1
CDR3 DNA: TGCGCCAGCAGCTTGCGGACTAGCGGCTACAATGAGCAGTTCTTC
CDR3 protein: CASSLRTSGYNEQFF

clone size: many
D gene: NA
J gene: TRBJ2-1
V gene: TRBV11-3
CDR3 DNA: TGTGCCAGCAGCTTAACACAATACAATGAGCAGTTCTTC
CDR3 protein: CASSLTQYNEQFF

clone size: many
D gene: TRBD1
J gene: TRBJ1-2
V gene: TRBV27
CDR3 DNA: TGTGCCAGCAGCCCCCTTGGACAGGGCTCTGGCTACACCTTC
CDR3 protein: CASSPLGQGSGYTF

clone size: many
D gene: NA
J gene: TRBJ2-7
V gene: TRBV20-1
CDR3 DNA: TGCAGTGTGGGAGGCGGGTTTACCTACGAGCAGTACTTC
CDR3 protein: CSVGGGFTYEQYF

clone size: NA
D gene: NA
J gene: TRBJ2-1
V gene: TRBV24-1
CDR3 DNA: TGTGCCACCAGTGCCGTTAGAAACTGGGGGAATGAGCAGTTCTTC
CDR3 protein: CATSAVRNWGNEQFF